This is a list of T cell receptor beta chains from one sample in a study of Ad26.COV2.S vaccination and SARS-CoV-2 variants. Generated by immunoSEQ multiplex PCR, the TCRdb table keeps only in-frame clones and is missing some. The repertoire includes 350,000 to 400,000 clones, 88% of them detected once, and 3.5% sits in the top ten. The sequencing used peripheral blood, collected in a trial of Ad26.COV2.S vaccine versus placebo. The origin of the receptors is a person between 18 and 65 years old who received the Ad26.COV2.S COVID-19 vaccine or a placebo. The CDR3 runs from the conserved cysteine through the conserved F or W. Each record gives: D gene, clone size, V gene, J gene, CDR3 protein, CDR3 DNA. D genes are given only for firm matches. Not all rows give a size; the values are once, few, many and, for expanded clones, a class.

d_call: TRBD2; clone_size: -; v_call: TRBV5-1; j_call: TRBJ2-5; cdr3_aa: CASSLDGTSGVTQYF; cdr3_nt: TGCGCCAGCAGCTTGGACGGGACTAGCGGGGTTACCCAGTACTTC
d_call: -; clone_size: once; v_call: TRBV15; j_call: TRBJ1-2; cdr3_aa: CATSRDRGDYGYTF; cdr3_nt: TGTGCCACCAGCAGAGACAGGGGCGACTATGGCTACACCTTC
d_call: -; clone_size: -; v_call: TRBV6-5; j_call: TRBJ1-1; cdr3_aa: CASIAELGTTEAFF; cdr3_nt: TGTGCCAGCATAGCCGAATTGGGGACCACTGAAGCTTTCTTT
d_call: -; clone_size: -; v_call: TRBV27; j_call: TRBJ1-5; cdr3_aa: CASSFAVYRPQHF; cdr3_nt: TGTGCCAGCAGTTTCGCAGTTTACAGGCCCCAGCATTTT
d_call: -; clone_size: -; v_call: TRBV5-1; j_call: TRBJ1-2; cdr3_aa: CASSLRQDYGYTF; cdr3_nt: TGCGCCAGCAGCTTGAGACAGGACTATGGCTACACCTTC
d_call: TRBD1; clone_size: -; v_call: TRBV11-3; j_call: TRBJ1-1; cdr3_aa: CASSLDPGTGGVRTEAFF; cdr3_nt: TGTGCCAGCAGCTTAGACCCCGGGACAGGGGGCGTTCGTACTGAAGCTTTCTTT
d_call: -; clone_size: -; v_call: TRBV11-2; j_call: TRBJ2-3; cdr3_aa: CASSLEGARTGTDTQYF; cdr3_nt: TGTGCCAGCAGCTTAGAGGGAGCTAGGACGGGCACAGATACGCAGTATTTT
d_call: TRBD1; clone_size: -; v_call: TRBV6-5; j_call: TRBJ2-7; cdr3_aa: CASSFPGQGSEQYF; cdr3_nt: TGTGCCAGCAGCTTCCCCGGACAGGGTTCCGAGCAGTACTTC
d_call: -; clone_size: -; v_call: TRBV7-9; j_call: TRBJ1-1; cdr3_aa: CASSLHVGNTEAFF; cdr3_nt: TGTGCCAGCAGCTTACATGTTGGGAACACTGAAGCTTTCTTT
d_call: -; clone_size: -; v_call: TRBV9; j_call: TRBJ2-3; cdr3_aa: CASSVAGGSTSTDTQYF; cdr3_nt: TGTGCCAGCAGCGTAGCGGGCGGCAGCACTAGCACAGATACGCAGTATTTT
d_call: -; clone_size: -; v_call: TRBV5-6; j_call: TRBJ2-7; cdr3_aa: CASSTRGYSYEQYF; cdr3_nt: TGTGCCAGCAGCACCCGGGGGTACTCCTACGAGCAGTACTTC
d_call: -; clone_size: -; v_call: TRBV19; j_call: TRBJ2-2; cdr3_aa: CASSIVEAENTGELFF; cdr3_nt: TGTGCCAGTAGTATAGTCGAAGCAGAGAACACCGGGGAGCTGTTTTTT
d_call: -; clone_size: -; v_call: TRBV2; j_call: TRBJ2-3; cdr3_aa: CASRVLESTDTQYF; cdr3_nt: TGTGCCAGTCGGGTACTTGAGAGCACAGATACGCAGTATTTT
d_call: TRBD1; clone_size: -; v_call: TRBV6-5; j_call: TRBJ1-5; cdr3_aa: CASSSGTDSNQPQHF; cdr3_nt: TGTGCCAGCAGTTCCGGGACAGATAGCAATCAGCCCCAGCATTTT
d_call: TRBD1; clone_size: -; v_call: TRBV2; j_call: TRBJ1-6; cdr3_aa: CASSEGQGANSPLHF; cdr3_nt: TGTGCCAGCAGTGAAGGCCAGGGGGCGAATTCACCCCTCCACTTT
d_call: TRBD2; clone_size: -; v_call: TRBV3-1/TRBV3-2; j_call: TRBJ2-7; cdr3_aa: CASSRTSAYEQYF; cdr3_nt: TGTGCCAGCAGTCGGACTAGCGCCTACGAGCAGTACTTC
d_call: -; clone_size: few; v_call: TRBV6-6; j_call: TRBJ1-2; cdr3_aa: CASSYSRDGYTF; cdr3_nt: TGTGCCAGCAGTTACTCGAGGGACGGCTACACCTTC
d_call: -; clone_size: -; v_call: TRBV18; j_call: TRBJ2-5; cdr3_aa: CASRPDRTQETQYF; cdr3_nt: TGTGCCAGCCGCCCCGACAGAACCCAAGAGACCCAGTACTTC
d_call: -; clone_size: -; v_call: TRBV2; j_call: TRBJ2-1; cdr3_aa: CASSGRPLSYNEQFF; cdr3_nt: TGTGCCAGCAGTGGACGACCGCTATCCTACAATGAGCAGTTCTTC
d_call: -; clone_size: -; v_call: TRBV19; j_call: TRBJ1-6; cdr3_aa: CASTTKPPDSPLHF; cdr3_nt: TGTGCCAGTACCACAAAACCCCCGGATTCTCCCCTCCACTTT